A single sample gave rise to the 31 T cell receptor beta chains below, sequenced in a study of T cell responses to AZD1222 COVID-19 vaccine. Sequencing was performed with immunoSEQ multiplex PCR; in TCRdb, only in-frame clones are kept and a portion is missing. The top ten hold approximately 3% of the sample, which has around 100,000 clones, roughly nine tenths seen once. The source was peripheral blood, collected 28 days after the second dose of the MenACWY control vaccine. The origin of the receptors is an adult who received the MenACWY meningococcal vaccine as a control.

The rearrangement joins TRBV11-2 to TRBJ2-1; 15 bases match TRBD2. Per the germline V gene, CDR1 is SGHAT and CDR2 is FQNNGV. The CDR3 is made up of 17 amino acids. The junction had 13 bases not matched to a gene; V was cut back by 1 base and J by 15 bases. CDR3 sequence (DNA): TGTGCCAGCAGCTTAGGAGGCGGGACTAGCGGGGGGCCCTTTGCGTTCTTC. This gives the protein CASSLGGGTSGGPFAFF.

The genes are TRBV7-9 and TRBJ2-5, with D possibly TRBD1 on 5 matching bases. CDR3 length equals 14 residues. Trimming pared 0 bases from V and 2 bases from J, leaving 7 bases between. Per the germline V gene, CDR1 is SEHNR and CDR2 is FQNEAQ (reference sequence). CDR3 sequence (DNA): TGTGCCAGCAGCTTAGCGGCAGGGCAAGAGACCCAGTACTTC. Translation: CASSLAAGQETQYF.

This clone was counted between two and nine times. In DNA, the CDR3 is TGTGCCAGCAGCCCAAAGGAGACAGTCAATTCACCCCTCCACTTT. Residues: CASSPKETVNSPLHF. This chain uses TRBV7-9 with TRBJ1-6, with D possibly TRBD1 on 5 matching bases. The CDR3 runs 15 residues. Trimming took off 5 bases at V and 7 bases at J, with 15 bases between the two ends. Germline CDR1 SEHNR, CDR2 FQNEAQ (reference sequence). The whole variable domain, filled in from reference TRBV7-9 and TRBJ1-6, reads DTGVSQNPRHKITKRGQNVTFRCDPISEHNRLYWYRQTLGQGPEFLTYFQNEAQLEKSRLLSDRFSAERPKGSFSTLEIQRTEQGDSAMYLCASSPKETVNSPLHFGNGTRLTVT.

The V and J genes are TRBV11-2 and TRBJ2-7, with a possible D match to TRBD2 (5 bases). Germline assignment: CDR1 SGHAT and CDR2 FQNNGV. V was trimmed by 5 bases and J by 6 bases, leaving 11 bases between them. This CDR3 is built from 12 residues. The CDR3 here is CASSPLRGEQYF. The CDR3 DNA follows: TGTGCCAGCAGCCCCCTCCGGGGCGAGCAGTACTTC.

The genes are TRBV4-1 and TRBJ2-7; TRBD1 aligns across 11 bases. This CDR3 comprises 15 residues. V shed 4 bases and J 5 bases; nucleotides not matched to a gene: 7. The germline CDR1 and CDR2 sequences are MGHRA and YSYEKL. DNA of the CDR3: TGCGCCAGCAGCCGCGCCGGGACAGGGGGGAACGAGCAGTACTTC. Residues: CASSRAGTGGNEQYF.

The chain combines TRBV6-6 with TRBJ1-6; no clear D gene. Germline-derived CDR1 and CDR2 are MNHNY and SVGAGI (reference sequence). The CDR3 is 13 residues long. V was trimmed by 5 bases and J by 10 bases, leaving 12 bases between them. The CDR3 loop is CASSSGIWSPLHF. The CDR3 DNA is TGTGCCAGCAGTAGCGGTATTTGGTCACCCCTCCACTTT.

The chain joins TRBV3-1 (or the pseudogene TRBV3-2) to TRBJ2-5; D is undetermined. Germline V lookup: CDR1 LGHDT, CDR2 YNNKEL (reference sequence). V lost 8 bases, J lost 5 bases, and 12 bases lay in between. The CDR3 runs 12 residues. The CDR3 DNA is TGTGCCAGCGCCCGGAGCCGGGAGACCCAGTACTTC. Translation gives CASARSRETQYF.

The genes are TRBV19 and TRBJ1-4, with D hard to call. Germline CDR1 reads LNHDA; CDR2 reads SQIVND (reference sequence). The CDR3 has 13 residues. Between the trimmed V and J ends, which lost 11 bases and 7 bases, there was a span of 17 bases. CDR3 loop: CAGFRGSGEKLFF. The CDR3 DNA reads TGTGCCGGATTCCGTGGGAGTGGTGAAAAACTGTTTTTT.

This clone has a handful of counts. The chain couples TRBV11-2 to TRBJ2-3; maybe TRBD1 (5 bases). Germline CDR1 and CDR2: SGHAT and FQNNGV. The CDR3 spans 13 residues. V shed 1 base and J shed 5 bases, with 7 bases lying between them. This chain's CDR3 is CASSLGQGDTQYF. The DNA for the CDR3 is TGTGCCAGCAGCTTAGGCCAGGGAGATACGCAGTATTTT.

V is TRBV6-5 and J is TRBJ1-2; D gene ambiguous. Trimming removed 4 bases at V and 4 bases at J, with 19 bases between. The CDR3 consists of 16 residues. Germline V CDR1 and CDR2: MNHEY, SVGAGI. CDR3 coding DNA: TGTGCCAGCAGTTCCGACCGGGAGCCTCCCCTCTATGGCTACACCTTC. Its translation: CASSSDREPPLYGYTF.

This sequence joins TRBV5-4 and TRBJ2-7; D unresolved. The length of the CDR3 is 14 residues. Trimming took 1 base from V and 0 from J, leaving 8 bases between them. Germline V CDR1 and CDR2: SGHNT, YYREEE (reference sequence). CDR3 residues: CASSLPDGSYEQYF. In DNA, the CDR3 is TGTGCCAGCAGCTTGCCCGACGGCTCCTACGAGCAGTACTTC.

This sequence joins TRBV6-4 and TRBJ2-7; TRBD1 matches at 7 bases. Germline trimming cut 8 bases from V and 9 bases from J; bases unmatched to any gene: 13. Germline CDR1 and CDR2: MRHNA and SNTAGT. There are 13 residues in the CDR3. As DNA, the CDR3 is TGTGCCAGCGGCCGGGACAGACTTCAGGGGCAGTACTTC. It specifies CASGRDRLQGQYF.

The rearrangement joins TRBV18 to TRBJ2-5, with D tentatively TRBD2 (5 bases). Trimming shortened V by 1 base and J by 4 bases, and 7 bases separated the two germline ends. The CDR3 sequence is 13 residues long. CDR1 and CDR2 (germline): KGHSH, LQKENI. CDR3 bases: TGTGCCAGCTCACCACAAGGAGGAGAGACCCAGTACTTC. Encoded protein: CASSPQGGETQYF.

The rearrangement links TRBV5-4 to TRBJ2-7, with a possible D match to TRBD1 (6 bases). The CDR3 is 14 amino acids. Looked up from germline, CDR1 is SGHNT and CDR2 is YYREEE (reference sequence). The V and J ends lost 3 bases and 2 bases respectively, with 12 bases between them. CDR3: CASSYQTGAYEQYF. The CDR3 DNA sequence: TGTGCCAGCAGCTACCAGACAGGAGCCTACGAGCAGTACTTC.

The chain joins TRBV7-3 to TRBJ2-3; D remains ambiguous. The CDR3 length is 15 residues. V was shortened by 4 bases and J by 4 bases, with 15 bases between the two germline ends. The germline gives CDR1 SGHTA, CDR2 FQGTGA. The CDR3 nucleotides read TGTGCCAGCAGCTCAACCGGCGCAGCATCAGATACGCAGTATTTT. Its protein is CASSSTGAASDTQYF.

This clone was seen just once. The CDR3 spells CASTTQHVGYTF. The CDR3 DNA follows: TGTGCCAGCACTACACAGCATGTCGGCTACACCTTC. The chain combines TRBV28 with TRBJ1-2, with D unresolved. Trimming removed 7 bases from V and 8 bases from J, with 14 bases in between. Germline CDR1 and CDR2: MDHEN and SYDVKM. This CDR3 has 12 residues.

The chain joins TRBV15 to TRBJ2-7; D uncertain. Germline loops: CDR1 LNHNV, CDR2 YYDKDF (reference sequence). V lost 0 bases and J 3 bases, leaving 18 bases between the germline ends. The CDR3 length is 17 residues. The CDR3 DNA is TGTGCCACCAGCAGAGATAAAGCGTTTCCCCCCGGCTACGAGCAGTACTTC. The encoded protein is CATSRDKAFPPGYEQYF.

The chain employs TRBV7-9 and TRBJ2-5; D gene uncertain. Germline lookup yields CDR1 SEHNR and CDR2 FQNEAQ (reference sequence). The CDR3 totals 12 residues. Trimming shortened V by 4 bases and J by 2 bases, and 5 bases separated the two germline ends. The CDR3 DNA follows: TGTGCCAGCAGCTCCTTTCAAGAGACCCAGTACTTC. Translated: CASSSFQETQYF. Combining the CDR3 with reference TRBV7-9 and TRBJ2-5 gives the whole variable domain DTGVSQNPRHKITKRGQNVTFRCDPISEHNRLYWYRQTLGQGPEFLTYFQNEAQLEKSRLLSDRFSAERPKGSFSTLEIQRTEQGDSAMYLCASSSFQETQYFGPGTRLLVL.

The V and J genes are TRBV3-1 (or the pseudogene TRBV3-2) and TRBJ1-5, with TRBD1 identical over 7 bases. The CDR3 totals 14 residues. In germline, CDR1 is LGHDT, CDR2 YNNKEL (reference sequence). V was clipped by 6 bases and J by 3 bases; unmatched bases: 5. The CDR3 loop is CASSRTGYNQPQHF. CDR3 sequence (DNA): TGTGCCAGCAGTCGGACAGGCTACAATCAGCCCCAGCATTTT.

The chain couples TRBV5-1 to TRBJ2-7; 8 bases map to TRBD1. Looked up from germline, CDR1 is SGHRS and CDR2 is YFSETQ. The CDR3 length is 14 residues. With V trimmed by 3 bases and J by 2 bases, 4 bases remained unmatched. CDR3 sequence: CASSYRGTAYEQYF. CDR3 nucleotide sequence: TGCGCCAGCAGCTACAGGGGGACTGCCTACGAGCAGTACTTC.

This chain links TRBV18 with TRBJ1-1, with a tentative D call TRBD1 (5 bases). Germline-derived CDR1 and CDR2 are KGHSH and LQKENI. The CDR3 is 16 amino acids. Trimming removed 3 bases from V and 5 bases from J, with 19 bases in between. DNA of the CDR3: TGTGCCAGCTCACCGACAGTGTCGGGGTCGAGAACTGAAGCTTTCTTT. It encodes CASSPTVSGSRTEAFF.

The chain employs TRBV4-3 and TRBJ2-6; D is perhaps TRBD1 (6 bases). Germline lookup yields CDR1 LGHNA and CDR2 YSLEER. The V end lost 8 bases, the J end lost 0 bases, and 8 bases lay between the germline ends. CDR3 size: 14 residues. The CDR3 DNA is TGCGCCAGCGGGGGCCTCTCTGGGGCCAACGTCCTGACTTTC. It translates to CASGGLSGANVLTF.

The V gene is TRBV4-3, the J gene TRBJ2-2; perhaps D is TRBD1 or TRBD2 (6 bases each). Germline V gene sequence: CDR1 LGHNA, CDR2 YSLEER. V dropped 0 bases and J dropped 5 bases, with 22 bases sitting between them. CDR3 size: 19 residues. The chain's CDR3 is CASSQDWGVMGARTGELFF. DNA for the CDR3: TGCGCCAGCAGCCAAGATTGGGGGGTGATGGGGGCGAGGACCGGGGAGCTGTTTTTT.

The rearrangement uses TRBV19 and TRBJ2-7, with 8 bases aligning to TRBD1. There are 15 residues in the CDR3. CDR1 and CDR2 from the germline V gene are LNHDA and SQIVND (reference sequence). The V and J ends lost 1 base and 3 bases, in that order; junction bases with no gene match: 5. As DNA, the CDR3 is TGTGCCAGTAGTATAGGGTCCAGGGGGCACTACGAGCAGTACTTC. As protein: CASSIGSRGHYEQYF.

This clone has a handful of counts. V usage is TRBV15 and J usage is TRBJ1-2, with TRBD1 identical over 10 bases. The CDR3 spans 15 residues. Trimming cost V 0 bases and J 5 bases; bases outside gene matches: 3. Germline-derived CDR1 and CDR2 are LNHNV and YYDKDF (reference sequence). CDR3 coding DNA: TGTGCCACCAGCAGAGATAGGGACAGGGGATATGGCTACACCTTC. Protein sequence: CATSRDRDRGYGYTF.

The V call is TRBV10-2, the J call TRBJ2-2, with a weak D call TRBD1 (5 bases). Germline V gene lookup returns CDR1 WSHSY and CDR2 SAAADI. V dropped 2 bases and J dropped 4 bases, with 11 bases sitting between them. The CDR3 has 15 amino acids. The CDR3 sequence: CASSEGAWSTGELFF. CDR3 DNA sequence: TGCGCCAGCAGTGAGGGGGCTTGGAGCACCGGGGAGCTGTTTTTT.

This clone was picked up one time. J is TRBJ2-1 and V is TRBV9; tentative D call: TRBD2 (6 bases). Germline values: CDR1 SGDLS, CDR2 YYNGEE. Trimming left V 4 bases short and J 7 bases short, with 21 bases between. The CDR3 is 16 amino acids. Here the CDR3 DNA reads TGTGCCAGCAGCCCCGAGGCGGGGCGGGGTCCGAATGAGCAGTTCTTC. Translating gives CASSPEAGRGPNEQFF.

The genes are TRBV7-9 and TRBJ1-2; D call uncertain. V was cut by 1 base and J by 0 bases, with 9 bases left in between. The length of the CDR3 is 15 residues. Germline V CDR1 and CDR2: SEHNR, FQNEAQ (reference sequence). This CDR3 is CASSLDSATNYGYTF. CDR3 coding DNA: TGTGCCAGCAGCTTAGATTCAGCTACTAACTATGGCTACACCTTC.

V is TRBV19 and J is TRBJ1-2; no reliable D call. Germline loops: CDR1 LNHDA, CDR2 SQIVND (reference sequence). Trimming removed 5 bases from V and 5 bases from J, with 18 bases in between. This CDR3 is built from 15 residues. CDR3: CASSPSLRAGYGYTF. CDR3 in DNA: TGTGCCAGTAGTCCCTCACTACGGGCAGGTTATGGCTACACCTTC.

This sequence joins TRBV30 and TRBJ1-5; possibly TRBD1 for D (5 bases). Trimming took off 6 bases at V and 3 bases at J, with 12 bases between the two ends. Germline loops: CDR1 GTSNPN, CDR2 SVGIG (reference sequence). This CDR3 is 13 amino acids long. In DNA, the CDR3 is TGTGCCTGTTCAACAGGAAACAATCAGCCCCAGCATTTT. As protein: CACSTGNNQPQHF.

This chain links TRBV9 with TRBJ1-1, with 11 nucleotides matching TRBD1. With 4 bases clipped from V and 2 bases from J, the junction kept 4 bases outside the gene matches. The CDR3 covers 15 residues. CDR1 is SGDLS, CDR2 YYNGEE, per germline. CDR3 bases: TGTGCCAGCAGCCCCCGGACAGGGGGCAACACTGAAGCTTTCTTT. It yields the protein CASSPRTGGNTEAFF.